This TCR beta chain was identified in a study of response to subunit inactivated influenza vaccine. Points from the study as a whole: It was the authors' suggestion that each seasonal influenza vaccination recruits few new T cells.

Via MiXCR, TCRdb re-called the RT-PCR reads, giving one row per CDR3 protein. The sample lists around 490,000 distinct CDR3 sequences, approximately 7.1% seen once, with 13% in the top ten. The CDR3 covers 12 residues. Trimming removed 1 base from V and 0 bases from J, with 0 bases in between. Per germline, CDR1 SNHLY and CDR2 FYNNEI. This clonotype showed up many times. No antigen is known for it. The sequence came from a man aged 50 to 75 who received an inactivated influenza vaccine. The chain uses TRBV2 and TRBJ1-1; D not resolved. This specimen was PBMCs from blood, taken about 24 months after vaccination. CDR3: CASSEVNTEAFF. The CDR3 DNA reads as TGTGCCAGCAGTGAAGTGAACACTGAAGCTTTCTTT.